Included here is one T cell receptor (beta chain) sequence, with context. Its antigen is as yet unknown. Samples were taken at baseline and on day 1 of cycles 4 and 7. The entry originates in a study of OX40 agonist ivuxolimab in advanced cancers. Study-wide results and limits: Clonal expansion by week 6 occurred in CD4+ and CD8+ blood T cells (at 0.1 to 3.0 mg/kg).

Assay used: immunoSEQ multiplex PCR; TCRdb lists only in-frame clones, some missing. The sample includes about 63,000 clones, around 73% of them seen just once. The TCR sequence derives from an adult with an advanced solid tumor such as melanoma, head and neck, liver or kidney cancer. The sample consisted of CD4+ or CD8+ T cells sorted from blood, taken in a trial of the OX40 agonist ivuxolimab.

The CDR3 here is CASSPGTAFYGYTF. CDR3 bases: TGTGCCAGCTCACCTGGGACAGCGTTCTATGGCTACACCTTC. The chain joins TRBV18 to TRBJ1-2, with 7 bases aligning to TRBD1. CDR1 is KGHSH and CDR2 is LQKENI in the germline V gene. V dropped 3 bases and J dropped 4; count of bases not matched to a gene: 5. The CDR3 totals 14 residues.